This TCR beta chain was sequenced for a study of T cell changes during pregnancy in multiple sclerosis. This table comes from immunoSEQ multiplex PCR, and its TCRdb copy is limited to in-frame clones, with some not included. The data hold roughly 29,000 clones, with approximately 90% observed a single time. This CDR3 spans 11 amino acids. From germline, CDR1 is DFQATT and CDR2 SNEGSKA (reference sequence). V gave up 1 base and J gave up 8 bases, with 6 bases separating them. The sequence derives from a female donor in good health, enrolled as a control in a pregnancy study. The chain combines TRBV20-1 with TRBJ2-1; unclear D gene. The sequenced sample was CD4+ T cells from peripheral blood mononuclear cells, obtained in the first trimester of pregnancy. CDR3 nucleotide sequence: TGCAGTGCTAGAGGGTACTATGAGCAGTTCTTC. This encodes CSARGYYEQFF.